The clone carrying this TCR beta chain showed up just a few times. Trimming took 4 bases from V and 4 from J, leaving 12 bases between them. CDR1 is SGDLS and CDR2 is YYNGEE in the germline V gene. This CDR3 has 13 residues. Using unique molecular identifiers, the investigators prepared the TCRbeta library. One entry per CDR3 protein, called by TCRdb with MiXCR from the PCR reads. The repertoire holds 600,000 to 700,000 distinct CDR3 sequences, with 15% to 20% as singletons. The entry originates in a study of T-cell reconstitution after alpha-beta-depleted transplantation in children. The chain links TRBV9 to TRBJ2-7; possible D gene TRBD2, 7 bases. This receptor was taken from a human donor who donated a stem cell graft to a child with acute myeloid leukemia. Material: PBMCs from the stem cell graft donor, obtained from the stem cell graft. The CDR3 DNA reads TGTGCCAGCAGCAAGGGGGAGGGTTACGAGCAGTACTTC. It translates to CASSKGEGYEQYF.